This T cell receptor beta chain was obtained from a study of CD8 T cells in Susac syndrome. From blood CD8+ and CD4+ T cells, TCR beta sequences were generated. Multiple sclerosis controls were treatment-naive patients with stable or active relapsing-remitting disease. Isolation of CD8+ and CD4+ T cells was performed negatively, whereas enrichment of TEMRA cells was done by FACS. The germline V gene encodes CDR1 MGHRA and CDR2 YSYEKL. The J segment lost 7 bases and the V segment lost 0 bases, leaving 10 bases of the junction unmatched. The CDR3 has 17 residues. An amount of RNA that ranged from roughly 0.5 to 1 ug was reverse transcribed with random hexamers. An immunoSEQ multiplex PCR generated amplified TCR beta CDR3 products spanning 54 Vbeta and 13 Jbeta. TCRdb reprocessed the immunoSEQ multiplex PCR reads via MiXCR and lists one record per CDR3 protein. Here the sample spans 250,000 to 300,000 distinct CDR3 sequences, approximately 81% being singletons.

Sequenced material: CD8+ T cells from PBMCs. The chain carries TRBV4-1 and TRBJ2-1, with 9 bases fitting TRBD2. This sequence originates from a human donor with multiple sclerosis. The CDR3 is CASSQDYRGRAGNEQFF. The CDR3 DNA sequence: TGCGCCAGCAGCCAAGATTACCGCGGGAGGGCTGGGAATGAGCAGTTCTTC.